A selection of T cell receptor beta chains follows, all from one sample in a study of CD8 T cells in ankylosing spondylitis. TCRdb re-derived calls from the 5' RACE reads in MiXCR, one entry per CDR3 protein. Of under 250,000 distinct CDR3 sequences in the sample, around 8% are singletons; the top ten hold approximately 4.8%. The material sequenced was blood, either unsorted or a sorted T cell fraction (not recorded which). Source of these receptors: a female donor with ankylosing spondylitis or in good health (not recorded which). Both conserved end residues are part of each CDR3. A D gene is named only where the DNA matches it firmly. The size of a clone is reported for some rows only, either as once, few or many, or as a class for expanded clones.

j_gene: TRBJ2-1; d_gene: NA; abundance: many; v_gene: TRBV20-1; CDR3aa: CSAREGGEYEQFF; CDR3nt: TGCAGTGCTAGAGAGGGGGGAGAATATGAGCAGTTCTTC
j_gene: TRBJ1-1; d_gene: TRBD1; abundance: many; v_gene: TRBV7-8; CDR3aa: CASSPIGTGEAFF; CDR3nt: TGTGCCAGCAGCCCAATTGGGACAGGTGAAGCTTTCTTT
j_gene: TRBJ2-1; d_gene: NA; abundance: NA; v_gene: TRBV7-2; CDR3aa: CASRYRSGGSYNEQFF; CDR3nt: TGTGCCAGCAGGTACCGGAGTGGTGGGTCCTACAATGAGCAGTTCTTC
j_gene: TRBJ2-3; d_gene: NA; abundance: few; v_gene: TRBV18; CDR3aa: CASSSLRQGDRRDTQYF; CDR3nt: TGTGCCAGCTCATCTCTCCGGCAGGGAGATAGGAGGGATACGCAGTATTTT
j_gene: TRBJ2-5; d_gene: TRBD1; abundance: many; v_gene: TRBV12-3/TRBV12-4; CDR3aa: CASSRTGAGETQYF; CDR3nt: TGTGCCAGCAGCAGGACAGGGGCGGGGGAGACCCAGTACTTC
j_gene: TRBJ1-5; d_gene: NA; abundance: many; v_gene: TRBV11-2; CDR3aa: CASSLDSRQPQHF; CDR3nt: TGTGCCAGCAGCTTAGATTCACGGCAGCCCCAGCATTTT
j_gene: TRBJ2-7; d_gene: NA; abundance: many; v_gene: TRBV29-1; CDR3aa: CSVEAGEEPYEQYF; CDR3nt: TGCAGCGTTGAGGCCGGGGAGGAACCCTACGAGCAGTACTTC
j_gene: TRBJ1-5; d_gene: NA; abundance: many; v_gene: TRBV20-1; CDR3aa: CSATNGQGQPQHF; CDR3nt: TGCAGTGCTACAAACGGGCAGGGGCAGCCCCAGCATTTT
j_gene: TRBJ2-7; d_gene: NA; abundance: NA; v_gene: TRBV20-1; CDR3aa: CSARGMRTHSYEQYF; CDR3nt: TGCAGTGCTAGGGGGATGCGGACCCACAGCTACGAGCAGTACTTC
j_gene: TRBJ1-5; d_gene: TRBD1; abundance: many; v_gene: TRBV28; CDR3aa: CASWTGNQPQHF; CDR3nt: TGTGCCAGCTGGACAGGGAATCAGCCCCAGCATTTT
j_gene: TRBJ2-1; d_gene: NA; abundance: many; v_gene: TRBV6-1; CDR3aa: CASSVSGVAQFF; CDR3nt: TGTGCCAGCAGTGTATCAGGGGTTGCGCAGTTCTTC
j_gene: TRBJ2-1; d_gene: TRBD2; abundance: many; v_gene: TRBV5-1; CDR3aa: CASSTGLAGGREQFF; CDR3nt: TGCGCCAGCAGCACCGGACTAGCGGGAGGTCGGGAGCAGTTCTTC
j_gene: TRBJ2-1; d_gene: TRBD1; abundance: many; v_gene: TRBV9; CDR3aa: CASSEAGGNEQFF; CDR3nt: TGTGCCAGCAGCGAAGCAGGGGGAAATGAGCAGTTCTTC
j_gene: TRBJ2-2; d_gene: TRBD2; abundance: many; v_gene: TRBV11-2; CDR3aa: CASSLGGLAGVGTGELFF; CDR3nt: TGTGCCAGCAGCTTAGGAGGACTAGCGGGAGTAGGGACCGGGGAGCTGTTTTTT
j_gene: TRBJ1-1; d_gene: NA; abundance: many; v_gene: TRBV2; CDR3aa: CASKSYTEAFF; CDR3nt: TGTGCCAGCAAGAGTTACACTGAAGCTTTCTTT
j_gene: TRBJ1-2; d_gene: NA; abundance: NA; v_gene: TRBV19; CDR3aa: CASSPPGTYGYTF; CDR3nt: TGTGCCAGTAGTCCCCCGGGCACCTATGGCTACACCTTC
j_gene: TRBJ1-2; d_gene: NA; abundance: NA; v_gene: TRBV9; CDR3aa: CASTNLRGYGYTF; CDR3nt: TGTGCCAGCACCAACCTAAGAGGCTATGGCTACACCTTC
j_gene: TRBJ2-3; d_gene: NA; abundance: NA; v_gene: TRBV7-9; CDR3aa: CASSPQGQSTDTQYF; CDR3nt: TGTGCCAGCAGCCCACAGGGCCAGAGCACAGATACGCAGTATTTT
j_gene: TRBJ1-2; d_gene: NA; abundance: many; v_gene: TRBV2; CDR3aa: CASSGPYGYTF; CDR3nt: TGTGCCAGCAGCGGCCCATATGGCTACACCTTC
j_gene: TRBJ1-1; d_gene: TRBD1; abundance: many; v_gene: TRBV9; CDR3aa: CASSVDRGPNTEAFF; CDR3nt: TGTGCCAGCAGCGTAGATAGGGGGCCGAACACTGAAGCTTTCTTT
j_gene: TRBJ2-6; d_gene: NA; abundance: NA; v_gene: TRBV12-3/TRBV12-4; CDR3aa: CACCFYRVPPSGANVLTF; CDR3nt: TGTGCCTGCTGTTTCTACAGGGTTCCCCCCTCTGGGGCCAACGTCCTGACTTTC
j_gene: TRBJ1-3; d_gene: NA; abundance: many; v_gene: TRBV20-1; CDR3aa: CSASRDRAGNTIYF; CDR3nt: TGCAGTGCTTCCCGTGATCGGGCTGGAAACACCATATATTTT
j_gene: TRBJ2-3; d_gene: TRBD1; abundance: many; v_gene: TRBV7-2; CDR3aa: CASSWTGGGNTQYF; CDR3nt: TGTGCCAGCAGCTGGACAGGGGGGGGAAATACGCAGTATTTT
j_gene: TRBJ1-1; d_gene: NA; abundance: NA; v_gene: TRBV20-1; CDR3aa: CSARGYPRVNTEAFF; CDR3nt: TGCAGTGCTAGGGGCTACCCGAGGGTGAACACTGAAGCTTTCTTT
j_gene: TRBJ1-4; d_gene: NA; abundance: many; v_gene: TRBV7-2; CDR3aa: CASSAGGGEKLFF; CDR3nt: TGTGCCAGCAGCGCCGGTGGGGGGGAAAAACTGTTTTTT
j_gene: TRBJ2-3; d_gene: NA; abundance: NA; v_gene: TRBV7-2; CDR3aa: CASSLARSRGADTQYF; CDR3nt: TGTGCCAGCAGCTTGGCTAGGTCCAGGGGCGCAGATACGCAGTATTTT
j_gene: TRBJ1-2; d_gene: NA; abundance: many; v_gene: TRBV12-3/TRBV12-4; CDR3aa: CASSPSYYGYTF; CDR3nt: TGTGCCAGCTCCCCCTCCTACTATGGCTACACCTTC
j_gene: TRBJ2-1; d_gene: NA; abundance: many; v_gene: TRBV28; CDR3aa: CASSFRVGDEQFF; CDR3nt: TGTGCCAGCAGTTTTCGGGTTGGGGATGAGCAGTTCTTC
j_gene: TRBJ2-2; d_gene: TRBD2; abundance: NA; v_gene: TRBV10-2; CDR3aa: CASGEGSTTGELFF; CDR3nt: TGCGCCAGCGGGGAGGGTTCTACTACCGGGGAGCTGTTTTTT
j_gene: TRBJ2-1; d_gene: NA; abundance: many; v_gene: TRBV6-5; CDR3aa: CASSYGAGPYNEQFF; CDR3nt: TGTGCCAGCAGTTACGGGGCGGGACCCTACAATGAGCAGTTCTTC
j_gene: TRBJ2-7; d_gene: TRBD1; abundance: many; v_gene: TRBV6-1; CDR3aa: CASSENPGQGANEQYF; CDR3nt: TGTGCCAGCAGTGAAAATCCGGGACAGGGGGCTAACGAGCAGTACTTC
j_gene: TRBJ2-7; d_gene: NA; abundance: NA; v_gene: TRBV15; CDR3aa: CATSGPKVYEQYF; CDR3nt: TGTGCCACCAGCGGCCCTAAAGTCTACGAGCAGTACTTC
j_gene: TRBJ2-2; d_gene: TRBD2; abundance: few; v_gene: TRBV12-3/TRBV12-4; CDR3aa: CASSRGENTGELFF; CDR3nt: TGTGCCAGCAGTCGGGGGGAGAACACCGGGGAGCTGTTTTTT
j_gene: TRBJ2-7; d_gene: TRBD1; abundance: many; v_gene: TRBV24-1; CDR3aa: CATSVWDRVNEQYF; CDR3nt: TGTGCCACCAGCGTTTGGGACAGGGTAAACGAGCAGTACTTC
j_gene: TRBJ2-1; d_gene: NA; abundance: many; v_gene: TRBV18; CDR3aa: CASSPGREQFF; CDR3nt: TGTGCCAGCTCACCGGGTAGGGAGCAGTTCTTC
j_gene: TRBJ2-1; d_gene: TRBD2; abundance: many; v_gene: TRBV7-8; CDR3aa: CASRGLAGSYNEQFF; CDR3nt: TGTGCCAGCAGGGGACTAGCGGGCTCCTACAATGAGCAGTTCTTC
j_gene: TRBJ2-7; d_gene: NA; abundance: many; v_gene: TRBV5-1; CDR3aa: CASSSDTKTYEQYF; CDR3nt: TGCGCCAGCAGCTCGGATACAAAGACCTACGAGCAGTACTTC
j_gene: TRBJ1-1; d_gene: NA; abundance: many; v_gene: TRBV5-1; CDR3aa: CATRWDMNTEAFF; CDR3nt: TGCGCCACGAGATGGGATATGAACACTGAAGCTTTCTTT
j_gene: TRBJ2-7; d_gene: TRBD1; abundance: many; v_gene: TRBV29-1; CDR3aa: CSVAYRGSISYEQYF; CDR3nt: TGCAGCGTTGCATACAGGGGCTCGATCTCCTACGAGCAGTACTTC
j_gene: TRBJ2-3; d_gene: NA; abundance: many; v_gene: TRBV27; CDR3aa: CATSDSGALLTDTQYF; CDR3nt: TGTGCCACCTCAGACTCAGGGGCCTTACTCACAGATACGCAGTATTTT
j_gene: TRBJ2-2; d_gene: TRBD2; abundance: many; v_gene: TRBV12-3/TRBV12-4; CDR3aa: CASSRTSGRALGTGELFF; CDR3nt: TGTGCCAGCAGTCGGACTAGCGGGAGGGCCCTCGGGACCGGGGAGCTGTTTTTT
j_gene: TRBJ2-7; d_gene: NA; abundance: many; v_gene: TRBV6-2/TRBV6-3; CDR3aa: CASRPLGPASHEQYF; CDR3nt: TGTGCCAGCAGACCCCTGGGGCCTGCCTCCCACGAGCAGTACTTC
j_gene: TRBJ2-4; d_gene: NA; abundance: NA; v_gene: TRBV5-4; CDR3aa: CASSLDPSSFQYF; CDR3nt: TGTGCCAGCAGCTTGGATCCGAGCTCCTTTCAGTACTTC
j_gene: TRBJ1-2; d_gene: NA; abundance: many; v_gene: TRBV3-1; CDR3aa: CASSPDRRFYGYTF; CDR3nt: TGTGCCAGCAGCCCGGACAGACGATTCTATGGCTACACCTTC
j_gene: TRBJ2-7; d_gene: NA; abundance: many; v_gene: TRBV5-1; CDR3aa: CASSFTRALSYEQYF; CDR3nt: TGCGCCAGCAGCTTTACCAGGGCCCTTTCCTACGAGCAGTACTTC
j_gene: TRBJ2-1; d_gene: NA; abundance: NA; v_gene: TRBV15; CDR3aa: CQLLGGSYNEQFF; CDR3nt: TGTCAACTCTTGGGGGGCTCCTACAATGAGCAGTTCTTC
j_gene: TRBJ1-1; d_gene: NA; abundance: many; v_gene: TRBV29-1; CDR3aa: CSVSIGSNTEAFF; CDR3nt: TGCAGCGTTTCAATTGGGTCGAACACTGAAGCTTTCTTT
j_gene: TRBJ1-1; d_gene: NA; abundance: NA; v_gene: TRBV12-3/TRBV12-4; CDR3aa: CASSGGWNQNEAFF; CDR3nt: TGTGCCAGCAGTGGGGGATGGAACCAGAATGAAGCTTTCTTT
j_gene: TRBJ2-7; d_gene: TRBD2; abundance: many; v_gene: TRBV7-2; CDR3aa: CASSWTSGSTEQYF; CDR3nt: TGTGCCAGCAGTTGGACTAGCGGGAGTACCGAGCAGTACTTC
j_gene: TRBJ2-1; d_gene: TRBD2; abundance: many; v_gene: TRBV29-1; CDR3aa: CSVSTSGTNDEQFF; CDR3nt: TGCAGCGTTTCGACTAGCGGGACTAACGATGAGCAGTTCTTC
j_gene: TRBJ1-1; d_gene: NA; abundance: many; v_gene: TRBV6-2/TRBV6-3; CDR3aa: CASSYRINTEAFF; CDR3nt: TGTGCCAGCAGTTACAGGATTAACACTGAAGCTTTCTTT